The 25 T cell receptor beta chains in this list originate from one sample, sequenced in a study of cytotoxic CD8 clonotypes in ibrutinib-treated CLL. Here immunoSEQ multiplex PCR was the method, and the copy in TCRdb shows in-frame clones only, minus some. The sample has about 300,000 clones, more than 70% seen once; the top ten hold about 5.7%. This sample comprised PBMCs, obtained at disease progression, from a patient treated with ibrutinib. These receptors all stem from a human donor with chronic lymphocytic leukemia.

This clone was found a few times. CDR3 nucleotide sequence: TGTGCCAGCAGCCGTAGAACCTACGAGCAGTACTTC. This translates into CASSRRTYEQYF. The rearrangement uses TRBV16 and TRBJ2-7; D call uncertain. This CDR3 comprises 12 residues. Trimming removed 4 bases from V and 2 bases from J, with 6 bases in between. The V gene's germline CDR1 is KGHSY and CDR2 FQNENV.

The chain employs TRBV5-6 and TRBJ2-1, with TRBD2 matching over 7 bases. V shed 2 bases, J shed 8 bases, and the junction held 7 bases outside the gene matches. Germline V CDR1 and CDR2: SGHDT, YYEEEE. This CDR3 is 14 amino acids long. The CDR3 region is CASSFRAGLYEQFF. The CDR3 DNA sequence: TGTGCCAGCAGCTTTAGAGCGGGACTCTATGAGCAGTTCTTC.

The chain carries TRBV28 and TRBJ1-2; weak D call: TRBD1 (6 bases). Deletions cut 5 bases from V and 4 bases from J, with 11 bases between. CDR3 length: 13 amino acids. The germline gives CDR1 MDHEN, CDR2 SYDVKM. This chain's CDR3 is CASSRGHLYGYTF. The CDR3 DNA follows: TGTGCCAGCAGTAGGGGACACCTCTATGGCTACACCTTC.

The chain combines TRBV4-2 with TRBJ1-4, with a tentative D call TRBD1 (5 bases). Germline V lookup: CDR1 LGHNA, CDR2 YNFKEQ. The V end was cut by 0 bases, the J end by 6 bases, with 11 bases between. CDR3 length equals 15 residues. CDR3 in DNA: TGTGCCAGCAGCCAAGAAGGGGATGGGGATGAAAAACTGTTTTTT. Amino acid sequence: CASSQEGDGDEKLFF.

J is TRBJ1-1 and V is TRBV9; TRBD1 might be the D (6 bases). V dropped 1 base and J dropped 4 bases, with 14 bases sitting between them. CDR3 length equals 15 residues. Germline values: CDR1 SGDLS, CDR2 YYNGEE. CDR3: CASSVRPRGGTEAFF. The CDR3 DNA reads TGTGCCAGCAGCGTAAGGCCGAGGGGGGGCACTGAAGCTTTCTTT.

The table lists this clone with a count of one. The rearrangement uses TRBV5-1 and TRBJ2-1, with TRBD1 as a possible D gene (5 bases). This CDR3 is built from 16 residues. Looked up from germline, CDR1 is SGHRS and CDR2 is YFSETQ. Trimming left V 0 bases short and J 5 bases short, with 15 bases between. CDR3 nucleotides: TGCGCCAGCAGCTTGGTGGCAGGGAAGTACGACAATGAGCAGTTCTTC. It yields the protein CASSLVAGKYDNEQFF.

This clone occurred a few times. As DNA, the CDR3 is TGTGCCAGCAGTTTCTCAGGGAATATAGGTCAGCCCCAGCATTTT. It codes for CASSFSGNIGQPQHF. The rearrangement joins TRBV28 to TRBJ1-5; a possible D gene is TRBD1 (5 bases). Deletions cut 3 bases from V and 6 bases from J, with 15 bases between. Per germline, CDR1 MDHEN and CDR2 SYDVKM. This CDR3 comprises 15 residues. The full variable domain, its missing parts supplied by reference TRBV28 and TRBJ1-5, is DVKVTQSSRYLVKRTGEKVFLECVQDMDHENMFWYRQDPGLGLRLIYFSYDVKMKEKGDIPEGYSVSREKKERFSLILESASTNQTSMYLCASSFSGNIGQPQHFGDGTRLSIL.

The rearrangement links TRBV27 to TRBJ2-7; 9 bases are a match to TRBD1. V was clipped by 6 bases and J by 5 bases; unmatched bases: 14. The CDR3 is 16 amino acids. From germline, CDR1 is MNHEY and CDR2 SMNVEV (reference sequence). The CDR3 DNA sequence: TGTGCCAGCAGGGCAACCGGGACAGGGAAGGTCCACGAGCAGTACTTC. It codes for CASRATGTGKVHEQYF.

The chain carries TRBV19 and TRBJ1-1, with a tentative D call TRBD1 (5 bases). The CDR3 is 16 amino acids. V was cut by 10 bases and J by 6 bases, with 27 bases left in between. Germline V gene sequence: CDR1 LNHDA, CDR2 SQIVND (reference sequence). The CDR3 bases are TGTGCCACCAGGGTAAGGGGTCGCGTGAGCCTCCCTGAAGCTTTCTTT. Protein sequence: CATRVRGRVSLPEAFF.

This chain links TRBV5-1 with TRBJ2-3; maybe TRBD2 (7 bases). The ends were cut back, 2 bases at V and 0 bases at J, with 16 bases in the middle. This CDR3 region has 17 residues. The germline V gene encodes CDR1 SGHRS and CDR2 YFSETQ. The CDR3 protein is CASSFLLGGGSTDTQYF. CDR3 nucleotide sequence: TGCGCCAGCAGCTTCCTATTAGGCGGGGGCAGCACAGATACGCAGTATTTT. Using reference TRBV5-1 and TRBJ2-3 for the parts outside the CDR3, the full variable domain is KAGVTQTPRYLIKTRGQQVTLSCSPISGHRSVSWYQQTPGQGLQFLFEYFSETQRNKGNFPGRFSGRQFSNSRSEMNVSTLELGDSALYLCASSFLLGGGSTDTQYFGPGTRLTVL.

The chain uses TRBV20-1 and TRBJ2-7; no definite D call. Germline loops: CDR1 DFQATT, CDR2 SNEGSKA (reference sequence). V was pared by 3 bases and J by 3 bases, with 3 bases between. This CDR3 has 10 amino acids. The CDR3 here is CSASLYEQYF. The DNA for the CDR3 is TGCAGTGCTAGCCTCTACGAGCAGTACTTC.

CDR3 loop: CASSEDPGQGTEAFF. DNA of the CDR3: TGTGCCAGCAGTGAAGACCCGGGACAGGGAACTGAAGCTTTCTTT. J is TRBJ1-1 and V is TRBV2; 9 nucleotides align to TRBD1. The CDR3 runs to 15 residues. V lost 1 base to trimming and J lost 5 bases; unmatched junction nucleotides: 5. Germline assignment: CDR1 SNHLY and CDR2 FYNNEI.

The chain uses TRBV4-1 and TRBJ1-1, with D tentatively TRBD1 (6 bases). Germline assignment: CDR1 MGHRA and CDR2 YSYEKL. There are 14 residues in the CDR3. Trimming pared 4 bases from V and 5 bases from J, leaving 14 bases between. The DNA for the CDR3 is TGCGCCAGCAGCCCTCCCTGGGGGCGGACTGAAGCTTTCTTT. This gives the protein CASSPPWGRTEAFF.

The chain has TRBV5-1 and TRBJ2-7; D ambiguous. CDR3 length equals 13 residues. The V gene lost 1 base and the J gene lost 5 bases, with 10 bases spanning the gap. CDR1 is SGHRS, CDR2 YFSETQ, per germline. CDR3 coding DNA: TGCGCCAGCAGCTTGAACCGTTTAGACGAGCAGTACTTC. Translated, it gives CASSLNRLDEQYF.

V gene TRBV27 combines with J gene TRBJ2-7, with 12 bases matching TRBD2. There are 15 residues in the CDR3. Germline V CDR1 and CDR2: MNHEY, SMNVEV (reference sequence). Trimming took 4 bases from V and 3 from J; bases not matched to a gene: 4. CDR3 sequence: CASSSRTSGNYEQYF. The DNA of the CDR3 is TGTGCCAGCAGTTCCCGGACTAGCGGGAACTACGAGCAGTACTTC.

CDR3 coding DNA: TGTGCCAGCAGCTCTCCTTCTCCCCATGCTGGGGCAATCACAGATACGCAGTATTTT. This codes for CASSSPSPHAGAITDTQYF. The chain recombines TRBV7-3 with TRBJ2-3; D may be TRBD1 (5 bases). The CDR3 is made up of 19 amino acids. Germline V gene sequence: CDR1 SGHTA, CDR2 FQGTGA. The V and J ends lost 4 bases and 2 bases respectively, with 25 bases between them.

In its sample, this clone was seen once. This CDR3 reads CARDRGVTDTQYF. The DNA of the CDR3 is TGTGCCAGAGACAGGGGGGTAACAGATACGCAGTATTTT. The chain recombines TRBV2 with TRBJ2-3; 9 bases are shared with TRBD1. This CDR3 is built from 13 residues. The germline CDR1 and CDR2 sequences are SNHLY and FYNNEI. V shed 9 bases and J 3 bases; nucleotides not matched to a gene: 4.

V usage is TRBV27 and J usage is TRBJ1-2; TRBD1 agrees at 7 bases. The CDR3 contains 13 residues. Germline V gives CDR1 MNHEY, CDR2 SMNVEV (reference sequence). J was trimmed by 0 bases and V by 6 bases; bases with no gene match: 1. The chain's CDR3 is CASRTGANYGYTF. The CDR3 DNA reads TGTGCCAGCAGAACAGGGGCTAACTATGGCTACACCTTC.

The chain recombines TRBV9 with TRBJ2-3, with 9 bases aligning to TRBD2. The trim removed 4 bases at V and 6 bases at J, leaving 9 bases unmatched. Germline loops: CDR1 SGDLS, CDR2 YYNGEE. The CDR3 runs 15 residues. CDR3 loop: CASSLGTSPLDTQYF. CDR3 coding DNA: TGTGCCAGCAGCCTCGGGACTAGCCCTCTTGATACGCAGTATTTT.

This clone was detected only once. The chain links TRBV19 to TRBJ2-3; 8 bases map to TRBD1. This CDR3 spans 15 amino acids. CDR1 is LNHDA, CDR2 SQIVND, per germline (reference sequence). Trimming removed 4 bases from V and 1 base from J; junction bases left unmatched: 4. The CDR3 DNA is TGTGCCAGTAGTAACAGGGGGGTCGGCACAGATACGCAGTATTTT. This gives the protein CASSNRGVGTDTQYF.

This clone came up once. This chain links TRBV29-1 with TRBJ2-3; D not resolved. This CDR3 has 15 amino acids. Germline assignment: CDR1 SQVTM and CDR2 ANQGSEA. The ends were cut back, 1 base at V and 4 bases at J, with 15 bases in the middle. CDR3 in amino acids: CSVEGTDVDPDTQYF. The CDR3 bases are TGCAGCGTTGAAGGTACAGACGTTGATCCAGATACGCAGTATTTT.

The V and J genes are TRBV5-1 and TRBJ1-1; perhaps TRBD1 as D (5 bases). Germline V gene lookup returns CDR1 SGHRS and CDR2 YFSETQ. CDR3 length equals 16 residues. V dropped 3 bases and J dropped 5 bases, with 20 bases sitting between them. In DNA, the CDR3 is TGCGCCAGCAGCTCCCGTGAGGCGGGGGAGTTGACTGAAGCTTTCTTT. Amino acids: CASSSREAGELTEAFF.

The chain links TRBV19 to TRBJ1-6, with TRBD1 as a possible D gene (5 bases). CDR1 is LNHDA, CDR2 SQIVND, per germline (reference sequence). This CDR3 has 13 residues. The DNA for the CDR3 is TGTGCGACCTTGGGCAGGGATAATTCACCCCTCCACTTT. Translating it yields CATLGRDNSPLHF. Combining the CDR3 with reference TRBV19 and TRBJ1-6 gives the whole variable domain DGGITQSPKYLFRKEGQNVTLSCEQNLNHDAMYWYRQDPGQGLRLIYYSQIVNDFQKGDIAEGYSVSREKKESFPLTVTSAQKNPTAFYLCATLGRDNSPLHFGNGTRLTVT.

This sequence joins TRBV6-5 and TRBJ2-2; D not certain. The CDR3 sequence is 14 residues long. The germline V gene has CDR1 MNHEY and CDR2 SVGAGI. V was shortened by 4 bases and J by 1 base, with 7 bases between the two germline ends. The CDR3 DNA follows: TGTGCCAGCAGTTCCCCTCAGAACACCGGGGAGCTGTTTTTT. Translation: CASSSPQNTGELFF.

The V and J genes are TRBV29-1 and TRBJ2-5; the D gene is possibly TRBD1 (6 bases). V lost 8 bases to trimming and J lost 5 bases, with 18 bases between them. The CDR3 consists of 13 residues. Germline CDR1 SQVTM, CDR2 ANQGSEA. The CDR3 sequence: CSYGWGRRETQYF. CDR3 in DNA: TGCAGCTATGGATGGGGGCGCCGGGAGACCCAGTACTTC.